Shown below are 2 T cell receptor beta chains from a single sample sequenced in a study of cytotoxic CD8 clonotypes in ibrutinib-treated CLL. Libraries were prepared by immunoSEQ multiplex PCR; TCRdb keeps only in-frame clonotypes and omits some of them. The table includes about 140,000 clones, 70% to 90% detected once. Sequences were derived from PBMCs, sampled after 36 months of ibrutinib treatment. These receptors all come from a human donor with chronic lymphocytic leukemia.

V usage is TRBV11-3 and J usage is TRBJ2-4; D is ambiguous. Trimming cost V 0 bases and J 6 bases, with 9 bases left between them. The germline V gene encodes CDR1 SGHNT and CDR2 YENEEA. The CDR3 covers 14 residues. CDR3 nucleotide sequence: TGTGCCAGCAGCTTAGACGGGCCCTTAAACATTCAGTACTTC. Its protein is CASSLDGPLNIQYF.

This chain uses TRBV5-4 with TRBJ2-2, with 9 bases fitting TRBD2. Germline-derived CDR1 and CDR2 are SGHNT and YYREEE (reference sequence). CDR3 length: 16 residues. V lost 2 bases to trimming and J lost 0 bases; unmatched junction nucleotides: 2. The DNA of the CDR3 is TGTGCCAGCAGCTTCCAGCGGGGGGCGAACACCGGGGAGCTGTTTTTT. Translation gives CASSFQRGANTGELFF.